The 27 T cell receptor beta chains given below trace back to one sample, sequenced in a study of T-cell reconstitution after alpha-beta-depleted transplantation in children. A library of TCRbeta sequences, prepared with unique molecular identifiers, was generated. Each CDR3 protein is one row after TCRdb ran MiXCR on the PCR reads. The sample has about 210,000 distinct CDR3 sequences; approximately 15% are singletons. The sample in question was PBMCs, mostly from graft donor cells, obtained 360 days after TCRalphabeta/CD19-depleted stem cell transplant. Receptors were obtained from a male patient between 2 and 9 years old who had a stem cell transplant for acute lymphoblastic leukemia, so the T cells may come from the graft donor.

Only a few counts were recorded for this clonotype. The chain uses TRBV6-1 and TRBJ1-4; 8 bases agree with TRBD1. CDR3 length equals 17 residues. V dropped 0 bases and J dropped 6; count of bases not matched to a gene: 9. Germline-derived CDR1 and CDR2 are MNHNS and SASEGT. Written as DNA, the CDR3 is TGTGCCAGCAGTGAAGCGCTTGGGGGACAGGCCTATGAAAAACTGTTTTTT. It is translated as CASSEALGGQAYEKLFF.

This clonotype was recorded a few times. The chain links TRBV29-1 to TRBJ2-7; a weak D match, TRBD2 (6 bases). Deletions cut 6 bases from V and 6 bases from J, with 12 bases between. The CDR3 is made up of 11 amino acids. In germline, CDR1 is SQVTM, CDR2 ANQGSEA. The CDR3 DNA follows: TGCAGCGTAGAACTAGCATTCGAGCAGTACTTC. Translated: CSVELAFEQYF.

This clonotype was counted a few times. V and J are TRBV7-4 and TRBJ2-4, with 10 positions matching TRBD1. The ends lost 6 bases at V and 8 bases at J; junction bases unmatched: 13. The CDR3 length is 16 residues. The germline V gene encodes CDR1 SGHVT and CDR2 SQSDAQ. The CDR3 DNA sequence: TGTGCCAGCAGTCCTAGACAGGGGGCCCCTCTCGACATTCAGTACTTC. It is translated as CASSPRQGAPLDIQYF.

This clonotype was detected only a few times. V and J are TRBV7-2 and TRBJ1-2; D remains ambiguous. The CDR3 runs to 11 residues. V shed 5 bases and J shed 4 bases, with 5 bases lying between them. Germline CDR1 is SGHTA and CDR2 is FQGNSA. CDR3 in DNA: TGTGCCAGCAGCCCTGCCTATGGCTACACCTTC. Its translation: CASSPAYGYTF.

This clonotype was picked up many times. The J gene is TRBJ2-7, the V gene TRBV11-2; tentative D call: TRBD2 (6 bases). This CDR3 spans 13 amino acids. Germline V lookup: CDR1 SGHAT, CDR2 FQNNGV. With 1 base removed from V and 6 bases from J, the gap between germline ends came to 10 bases. CDR3 in amino acids: CASSLVVRGEQYF. CDR3 DNA sequence: TGTGCCAGCAGCTTAGTTGTGCGGGGCGAGCAGTACTTC.

The sample holds a few counts of this clonotype. The V and J genes are TRBV5-1 and TRBJ1-1, with D maybe TRBD1 (6 bases). Germline lookup yields CDR1 SGHRS and CDR2 YFSETQ. CDR3 length equals 14 residues. Trimming took off 0 bases at V and 4 bases at J, with 10 bases between the two ends. The CDR3 is CASSLDRVGTEAFF. DNA of the CDR3: TGCGCCAGCAGCTTGGACAGGGTCGGCACTGAAGCTTTCTTT. Variable domain in full (rest from reference TRBV5-1 and TRBJ1-1): KAGVTQTPRYLIKTRGQQVTLSCSPISGHRSVSWYQQTPGQGLQFLFEYFSETQRNKGNFPGRFSGRQFSNSRSEMNVSTLELGDSALYLCASSLDRVGTEAFFGQGTRLTVV.

The chain links TRBV7-2 to TRBJ2-5, with D hard to call. In germline, CDR1 is SGHTA, CDR2 FQGNSA. This CDR3 contains 14 residues. The germline V and J ends were trimmed by 7 bases and 2 bases, with 14 bases remaining between them. The CDR3 DNA reads TGTGCCAGCACCCCCTCGGGCGGACAAGAGACCCAGTACTTC. Translated: CASTPSGGQETQYF.

This clonotype has only a few counts. The chain couples TRBV5-5 to TRBJ2-1; D is unresolved. V lost 4 bases and J 4 bases, leaving 18 bases between the germline ends. Germline loops: CDR1 SGHKS, CDR2 YYEKEE (reference sequence). The CDR3 is 16 amino acids. CDR3 loop: CASSPWMDDRYNEQFF. Here the CDR3 DNA reads TGTGCCAGCAGCCCTTGGATGGATGATCGGTACAATGAGCAGTTCTTC.

This chain joins TRBV4-3 and TRBJ2-7; D is unresolved. Germline CDR1 reads LGHNA; CDR2 reads YSLEER. Trimming stripped 1 base from V and 3 bases from J, with 10 bases between. This CDR3 has 14 residues. CDR3: CASSQVGKGYEQYF. In nucleotides, the CDR3 is TGCGCCAGCAGCCAAGTTGGCAAGGGCTACGAGCAGTACTTC.

V is TRBV11-2 and J is TRBJ2-2, with 10 bases fitting TRBD2. V dropped 3 bases and J dropped 4; count of bases not matched to a gene: 5. Per germline, CDR1 SGHAT and CDR2 FQNNGV. The CDR3 covers 16 residues. The CDR3, as DNA: TGTGCCAGCAGCTTGTTAGCGGGAGGACTCACCGGGGAGCTGTTTTTT. Translated, it gives CASSLLAGGLTGELFF.

The chain has TRBV3-1 and TRBJ2-1; tentatively, D is TRBD1 (5 bases). This CDR3 has 19 amino acids. Germline CDR1 LGHDT, CDR2 YNNKEL (reference sequence). Trimming pared 0 bases from V and 8 bases from J, leaving 26 bases between. The CDR3 region has the DNA TGTGCCAGCAGCCAAGATTGGAGCCCCCGACAGTCTCAAGGGGATGAGCAGTTCTTC. It specifies CASSQDWSPRQSQGDEQFF.

The chain carries TRBV12-3 or TRBV12-4 and TRBJ1-1, with a weak D call TRBD1 (6 bases). V lost 6 bases and J 2 bases, leaving 13 bases between the germline ends. The CDR3 spans 14 residues. CDR3 in DNA: TGTGCCAGCAGCCGGACAGCCCTCAACACTGAAGCTTTCTTT. Protein: CASSRTALNTEAFF.

Only a few counts were recorded for this clonotype. The chain has TRBV5-1 and TRBJ2-2, with D possibly TRBD1 on 6 matching bases. Trimming pared 4 bases from V and 1 base from J, leaving 11 bases between. CDR1 and CDR2 (germline): SGHRS, YFSETQ. CDR3 length equals 15 residues. The CDR3 bases are TGCGCCAGCAGCACAGGGTTGCTGAACACCGGGGAGCTGTTTTTT. Translating it yields CASSTGLLNTGELFF.

This clonotype was observed at least ten times. The chain couples TRBV29-1 to TRBJ2-6; perhaps TRBD1 as D (5 bases). The germline V gene encodes CDR1 SQVTM and CDR2 ANQGSEA. V gave up 7 bases and J gave up 0 bases, with 10 bases separating them. The CDR3 is 14 residues long. The chain's CDR3 is CSAVDTSGANVLTF. The CDR3 bases are TGCAGCGCTGTGGACACCTCTGGGGCCAACGTCCTGACTTTC. Combining the CDR3 with reference TRBV29-1 and TRBJ2-6 gives the whole variable domain SAVISQKPSRDICQRGTSLTIQCQVDSQVTMMFWYRQQPGQSLTLIATANQGSEATYESGFVIDKFPISRPNLTFSTLTVSNMSPEDSSIYLCSAVDTSGANVLTFGAGSRLTVL.

V gene TRBV30 combines with J gene TRBJ2-5; D gene unclear. Per germline, CDR1 GTSNPN and CDR2 SVGIG (reference sequence). The CDR3 runs to 12 residues. Trimming cost V 0 bases and J 4 bases, with 6 bases left between them. For the CDR3, the DNA is TGTGCCTGGAGTGTGGGATCAGAGACCCAGTACTTC. Translating gives CAWSVGSETQYF. Full variable domain (rest looked up from reference TRBV30 and TRBJ2-5): SQTIHQWPATLVQPVGSPLSLECTVEGTSNPNLYWYRQAAGRGLQLLFYSVGIGQISSEVPQNLSASRPQDRQFILSSKKLLLSDSGFYLCAWSVGSETQYFGPGTRLLVL.

In its sample, this clonotype was seen a few times. The V and J genes are TRBV5-1 and TRBJ2-1; no reliable D call. V was clipped by 4 bases and J by 5 bases, with 13 bases between them. Germline CDR1 is SGHRS and CDR2 is YFSETQ. The CDR3 runs 14 residues. CDR3 amino acids: CASSIKSMHNEQFF. CDR3 in DNA: TGCGCCAGCAGCATCAAATCAATGCACAATGAGCAGTTCTTC.

This clonotype was seen a single time. The genes are TRBV3-1 and TRBJ1-1, with D unresolved. The CDR3 consists of 16 residues. Trimming took 0 bases from V and 0 from J, leaving 11 bases between them. Germline CDR1 reads LGHDT; CDR2 reads YNNKEL (reference sequence). The CDR3 bases are TGTGCCAGCAGCCAAGATCTGGGCAGTTTGAACACTGAAGCTTTCTTT. Its translation: CASSQDLGSLNTEAFF. Supplemented by reference TRBV3-1 and TRBJ1-1, the full variable domain reads DTAVSQTPKYLVTQMGNDKSIKCEQNLGHDTMYWYKQDSKKFLKIMFSYNNKELIINETVPNRFSPKSPDKAHLNLHINSLELGDSAVYFCASSQDLGSLNTEAFFGQGTRLTVV.

A few counts support this clonotype. This chain connects TRBV11-2 to TRBJ2-1; TRBD2 aligns across 13 bases. Germline CDR1 is SGHAT and CDR2 is FQNNGV. Germline trimming cut 4 bases from V and 6 bases from J; bases unmatched to any gene: 15. CDR3 size: 19 residues. The CDR3 sequence is CASSSRLAGGRLSANEQFF. As DNA, the CDR3 is TGTGCCAGCAGCTCCCGACTAGCGGGGGGACGACTTTCAGCCAATGAGCAGTTCTTC. Together with reference TRBV11-2 and TRBJ2-1, the CDR3 gives the full variable domain: EAGVAQSPRYKIIEKRQSVAFWCNPISGHATLYWYQQILGQGPKLLIQFQNNGVVDDSQLPKDRFSAERLKGVDSTLKIQPAKLEDSAVYLCASSSRLAGGRLSANEQFFGPGTRLTVL.

This clonotype was picked up a small number of times. This chain links TRBV4-3 with TRBJ2-5, with 7 nucleotides matching TRBD2. There are 15 residues in the CDR3. V trimming: 3 bases; J trimming: 7 bases; junction bases outside the gene matches: 11. The germline gives CDR1 LGHNA, CDR2 YSLEER. The DNA for the CDR3 is TGCGCCAGCAGCCAGGAAAGACTGAAGCGGGGGACCCAGTACTTC. Encoded protein: CASSQERLKRGTQYF.

The table lists this clonotype with a few counts. The V and J genes are TRBV29-1 and TRBJ2-3; D might be TRBD2 (6 bases). Trimming took off 4 bases at V and 3 bases at J, with 14 bases between the two ends. The CDR3 is 14 amino acids. CDR1 is SQVTM, CDR2 ANQGSEA, per germline. In DNA, the CDR3 is TGCAGCGTTGTGGAGGGGAAAAGAACAGATACGCAGTATTTT. Residues: CSVVEGKRTDTQYF.

This clonotype was seen a handful of times. V and J are TRBV19 and TRBJ1-5, with unresolved D. V lost 8 bases and J 3 bases, leaving 11 bases between the germline ends. Germline V gene lookup returns CDR1 LNHDA and CDR2 SQIVND (reference sequence). This CDR3 has 13 amino acids. The CDR3 DNA reads TGTGCCAGTGAAGGCTCGCTCAATCAGCCCCAGCATTTT. As protein: CASEGSLNQPQHF. Combining the CDR3 with reference TRBV19 and TRBJ1-5 gives the whole variable domain DGGITQSPKYLFRKEGQNVTLSCEQNLNHDAMYWYRQDPGQGLRLIYYSQIVNDFQKGDIAEGYSVSREKKESFPLTVTSAQKNPTAFYLCASEGSLNQPQHFGDGTRLSIL.

This clonotype was seen a handful of times. The chain combines TRBV2 with TRBJ2-2, with D unresolved. Between the trimmed V and J ends, which lost 7 bases and 8 bases, there was a span of 20 bases. This CDR3 has 15 amino acids. Germline CDR1 is SNHLY and CDR2 is FYNNEI. CDR3 DNA: TGTGCCAGCAAATCACCCGGGCTTTTTGAAGGGGAGCTGTTTTTT. Translated, it gives CASKSPGLFEGELFF.

This clonotype was detected a few times. The V call is TRBV6-1, the J call TRBJ1-1; TRBD1 might be the D (5 bases). Trimming cost V 5 bases and J 7 bases, with 11 bases left between them. The germline CDR1 and CDR2 sequences are MNHNS and SASEGT. This CDR3 region has 12 residues. CDR3 residues: CASSIGTVEAFF. CDR3 sequence (DNA): TGTGCCAGCAGTATTGGGACTGTTGAAGCTTTCTTT.

This clonotype was found a few times. The rearrangement links TRBV10-2 to TRBJ2-5, with 7 bases fitting TRBD2. CDR3 length equals 13 residues. Germline CDR1 and CDR2: WSHSY and SAAADI. V lost 9 bases and J lost 4; bases outside the gene matches: 8. This chain's CDR3 is CASWGGPRETQYF. CDR3 sequence (DNA): TGCGCCAGTTGGGGGGGACCCAGAGAGACCCAGTACTTC.

This clonotype was observed a few times. The chain links TRBV19 to TRBJ2-7, with 8 bases matching TRBD1. With 4 bases clipped from V and 6 bases from J, the junction kept 11 bases outside the gene matches. This CDR3 region has 15 residues. Germline-derived CDR1 and CDR2 are LNHDA and SQIVND (reference sequence). The CDR3, as DNA: TGTGCCAGTAGTACCAGGGGGCAACTTTCCGGCGAGCAGTACTTC. The encoded protein is CASSTRGQLSGEQYF.

The table lists this clonotype with a few counts. The J gene is TRBJ1-5, the V gene TRBV29-1; D remains ambiguous. The CDR3 is made up of 13 amino acids. Trimming took 4 bases from V and 5 from J, leaving 12 bases between them. The germline V gene has CDR1 SQVTM and CDR2 ANQGSEA. The CDR3 sequence: CSVGFRRDQPQHF. The CDR3 nucleotides read TGCAGCGTTGGTTTTAGGCGGGATCAGCCCCAGCATTTT.

This clonotype turned up a few times. V and J are TRBV27 and TRBJ2-5; 9 bases are a match to TRBD1. The germline gives CDR1 MNHEY, CDR2 SMNVEV (reference sequence). This CDR3 has 18 residues. The ends lost 5 bases at V and 5 bases at J; junction bases unmatched: 18. DNA of the CDR3: TGTGCCAGCAGTACGCCCGGGTACAGGGGGCCCGATGGGGAGACCCAGTACTTC. Its translation: CASSTPGYRGPDGETQYF.